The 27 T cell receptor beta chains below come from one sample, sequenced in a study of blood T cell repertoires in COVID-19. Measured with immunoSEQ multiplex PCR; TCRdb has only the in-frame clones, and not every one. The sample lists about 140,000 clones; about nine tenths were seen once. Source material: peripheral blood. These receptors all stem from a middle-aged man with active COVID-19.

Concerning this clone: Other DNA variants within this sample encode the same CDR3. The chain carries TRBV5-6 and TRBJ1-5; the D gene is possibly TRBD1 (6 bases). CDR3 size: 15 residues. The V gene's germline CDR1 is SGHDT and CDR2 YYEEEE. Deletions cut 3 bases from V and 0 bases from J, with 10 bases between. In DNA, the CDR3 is TGTGCCAGCAGCTCGCAGGGGAATAGCAATCAGCCCCAGCATTTT. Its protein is CASSSQGNSNQPQHF.

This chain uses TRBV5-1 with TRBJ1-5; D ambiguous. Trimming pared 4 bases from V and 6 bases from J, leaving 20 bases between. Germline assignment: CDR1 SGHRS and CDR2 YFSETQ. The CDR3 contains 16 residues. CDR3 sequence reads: CASSLTTADSGQPQHF. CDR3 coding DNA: TGCGCCAGCAGCCTAACGACGGCCGACTCGGGTCAGCCCCAGCATTTT.

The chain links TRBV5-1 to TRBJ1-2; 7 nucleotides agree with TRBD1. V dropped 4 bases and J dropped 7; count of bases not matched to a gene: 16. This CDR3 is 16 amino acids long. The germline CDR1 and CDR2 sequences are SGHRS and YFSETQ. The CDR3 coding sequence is TGCGCCAGCAGCGTCGGGACAGCCGTCGAGGGTGGTGGCTACACCTTC. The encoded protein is CASSVGTAVEGGGYTF.

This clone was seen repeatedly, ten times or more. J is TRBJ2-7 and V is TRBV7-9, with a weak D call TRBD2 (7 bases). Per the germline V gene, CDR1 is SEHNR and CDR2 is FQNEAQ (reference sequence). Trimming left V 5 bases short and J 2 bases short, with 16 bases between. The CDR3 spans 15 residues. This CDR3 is CASSPGAGVTYEQYF. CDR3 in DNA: TGTGCCAGCAGCCCAGGGGCGGGAGTGACCTACGAGCAGTACTTC.

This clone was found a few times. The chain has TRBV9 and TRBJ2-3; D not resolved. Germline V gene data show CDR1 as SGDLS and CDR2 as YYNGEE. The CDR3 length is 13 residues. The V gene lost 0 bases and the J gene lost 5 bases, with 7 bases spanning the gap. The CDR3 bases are TGTGCCAGCAGCGTAGCAGCGCAAGATACGCAGTATTTT. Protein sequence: CASSVAAQDTQYF. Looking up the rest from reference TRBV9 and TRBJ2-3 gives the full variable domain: DSGVTQTPKHLITATGQRVTLRCSPRSGDLSVYWYQQSLDQGLQFLIQYYNGEERAKGNILERFSAQQFPDLHSELNLSSLELGDSALYFCASSVAAQDTQYFGPGTRLTVL.

The CDR3 is CASSLAGGNTEAFF. The CDR3 DNA is TGTGCCAGCAGCTTAGCAGGGGGGAACACTGAAGCTTTCTTT. This chain uses TRBV7-8 with TRBJ1-1; D possibly corresponds to TRBD1 (6 bases). In germline, CDR1 is SGHVS, CDR2 FQNEAQ. This CDR3 is built from 14 residues. The V end was cut by 0 bases, the J end by 1 base, with 6 bases between.

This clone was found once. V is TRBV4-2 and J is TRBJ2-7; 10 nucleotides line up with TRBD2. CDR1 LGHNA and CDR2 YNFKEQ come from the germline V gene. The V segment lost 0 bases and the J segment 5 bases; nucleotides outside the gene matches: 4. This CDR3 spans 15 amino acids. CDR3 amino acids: CASSQEWTSGDEQYF. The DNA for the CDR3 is TGTGCCAGCAGCCAAGAGTGGACTAGCGGCGACGAGCAGTACTTC.

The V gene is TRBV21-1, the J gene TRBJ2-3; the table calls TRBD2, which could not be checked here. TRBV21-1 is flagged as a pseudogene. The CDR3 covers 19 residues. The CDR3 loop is CASSSPGRAGQKSTDTQYF. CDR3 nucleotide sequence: TGTGCCAGCAGTTCTCCCGGGAGAGCGGGGCAAAAATCCACAGATACGCAGTATTTT.

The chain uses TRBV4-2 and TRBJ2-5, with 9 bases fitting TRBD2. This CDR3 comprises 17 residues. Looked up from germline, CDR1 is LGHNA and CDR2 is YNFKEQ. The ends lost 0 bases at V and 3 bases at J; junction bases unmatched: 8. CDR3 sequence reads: CASSQDIGGGAKETQYF. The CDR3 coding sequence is TGTGCCAGCAGCCAAGATATTGGCGGGGGGGCGAAAGAGACCCAGTACTTC.

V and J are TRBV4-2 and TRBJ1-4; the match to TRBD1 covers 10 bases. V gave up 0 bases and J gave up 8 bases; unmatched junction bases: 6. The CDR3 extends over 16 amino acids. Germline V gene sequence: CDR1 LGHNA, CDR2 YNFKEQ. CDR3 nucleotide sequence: TGTGCCAGCAGCCAAGATCCGAGGACAGGGGGAGAAAAACTGTTTTTT. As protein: CASSQDPRTGGEKLFF.

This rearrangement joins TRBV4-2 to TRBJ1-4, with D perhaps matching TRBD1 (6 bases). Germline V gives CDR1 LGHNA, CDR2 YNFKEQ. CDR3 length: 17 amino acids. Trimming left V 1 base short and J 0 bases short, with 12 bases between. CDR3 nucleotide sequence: TGTGCCAGCAGCCAAGGGGCAGGGACAACAACTAATGAAAAACTGTTTTTT. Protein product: CASSQGAGTTTNEKLFF.

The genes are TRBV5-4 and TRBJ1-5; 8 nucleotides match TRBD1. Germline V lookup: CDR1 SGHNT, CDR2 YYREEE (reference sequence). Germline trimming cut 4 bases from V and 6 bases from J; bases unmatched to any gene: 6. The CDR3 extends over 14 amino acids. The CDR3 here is CASSTGGISQPQHF. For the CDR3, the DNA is TGTGCCAGCAGCACAGGGGGGATAAGTCAGCCCCAGCATTTT.

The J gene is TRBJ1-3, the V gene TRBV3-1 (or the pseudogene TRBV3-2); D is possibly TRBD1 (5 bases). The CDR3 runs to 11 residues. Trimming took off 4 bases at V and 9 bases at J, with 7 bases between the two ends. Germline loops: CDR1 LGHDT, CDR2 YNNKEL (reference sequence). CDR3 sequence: CASSPDTTIYF. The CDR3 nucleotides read TGTGCCAGCAGCCCGGACACCACCATATATTTT.

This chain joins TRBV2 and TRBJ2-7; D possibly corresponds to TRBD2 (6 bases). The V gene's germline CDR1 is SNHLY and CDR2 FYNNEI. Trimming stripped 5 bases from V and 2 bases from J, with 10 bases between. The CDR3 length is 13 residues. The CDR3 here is CASSRDFPYEQYF. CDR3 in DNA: TGTGCCAGCAGTAGGGACTTCCCCTACGAGCAGTACTTC.

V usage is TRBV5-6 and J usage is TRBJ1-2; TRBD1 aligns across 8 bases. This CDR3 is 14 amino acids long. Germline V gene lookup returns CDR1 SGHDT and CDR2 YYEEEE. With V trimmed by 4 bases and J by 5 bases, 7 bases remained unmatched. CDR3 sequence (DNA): TGTGCCAGCAGCAAAGAGACAGGGGCTTATGGCTACACCTTC. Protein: CASSKETGAYGYTF. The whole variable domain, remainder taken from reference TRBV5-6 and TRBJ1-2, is DAGVTQSPTHLIKTRGQQVTLRCSPKSGHDTVSWYQQALGQGPQFIFQYYEEEERQRGNFPDRFSGHQFPNYSSELNVNALLLGDSALYLCASSKETGAYGYTFGSGTRLTVV.

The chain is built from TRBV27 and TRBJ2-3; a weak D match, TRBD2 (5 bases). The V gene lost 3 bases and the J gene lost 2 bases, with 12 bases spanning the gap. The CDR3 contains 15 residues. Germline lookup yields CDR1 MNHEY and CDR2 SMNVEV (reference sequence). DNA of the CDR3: TGTGCCAGCAGTTTTGAGGGAAGGGTCACAGATACGCAGTATTTT. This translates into CASSFEGRVTDTQYF.

The CDR3 region has the DNA TGTGCCTGGGGTAGTGCTGTAAGTTACGAGCAGTACTTC. Its protein product is CAWGSAVSYEQYF. The J gene is TRBJ2-7, the V gene TRBV30, with D unclear. From germline, CDR1 is GTSNPN and CDR2 SVGIG (reference sequence). The CDR3 is 13 residues long. Trimming removed 5 bases from V and 4 bases from J, with 15 bases in between.

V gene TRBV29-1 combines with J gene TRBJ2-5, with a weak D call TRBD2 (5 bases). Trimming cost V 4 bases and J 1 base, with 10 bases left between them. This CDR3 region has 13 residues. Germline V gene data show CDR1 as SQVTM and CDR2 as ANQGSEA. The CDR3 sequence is CSVAGTSQETQYF. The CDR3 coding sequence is TGCAGCGTTGCGGGAACCAGCCAAGAGACCCAGTACTTC.

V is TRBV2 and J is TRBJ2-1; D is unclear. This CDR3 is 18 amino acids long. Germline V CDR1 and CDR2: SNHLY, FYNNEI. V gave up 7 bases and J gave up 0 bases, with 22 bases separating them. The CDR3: CASMAGSTARGSYNEQFF. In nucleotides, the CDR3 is TGTGCCAGCATGGCTGGTTCAACGGCGAGAGGCTCCTACAATGAGCAGTTCTTC.

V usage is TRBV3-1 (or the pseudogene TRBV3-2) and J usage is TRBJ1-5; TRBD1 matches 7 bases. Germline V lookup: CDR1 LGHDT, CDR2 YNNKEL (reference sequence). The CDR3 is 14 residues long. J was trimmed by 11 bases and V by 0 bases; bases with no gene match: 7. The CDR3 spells CASSQDHRGGTQHF. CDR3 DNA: TGTGCCAGCAGCCAAGACCACAGGGGCGGGACCCAGCATTTT.

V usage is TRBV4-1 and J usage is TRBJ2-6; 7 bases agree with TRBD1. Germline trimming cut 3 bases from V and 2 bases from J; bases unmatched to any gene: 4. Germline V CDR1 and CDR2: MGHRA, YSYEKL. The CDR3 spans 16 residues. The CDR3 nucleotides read TGCGCCAGCAGCCACCAGACAGGGACTGGGGCCAACGTCCTGACTTTC. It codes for CASSHQTGTGANVLTF.

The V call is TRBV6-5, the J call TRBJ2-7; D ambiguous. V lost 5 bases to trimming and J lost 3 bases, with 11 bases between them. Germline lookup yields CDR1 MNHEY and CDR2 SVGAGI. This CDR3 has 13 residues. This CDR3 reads CASSRRTDYEQYF. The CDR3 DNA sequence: TGTGCCAGCAGTCGTAGAACAGACTACGAGCAGTACTTC.

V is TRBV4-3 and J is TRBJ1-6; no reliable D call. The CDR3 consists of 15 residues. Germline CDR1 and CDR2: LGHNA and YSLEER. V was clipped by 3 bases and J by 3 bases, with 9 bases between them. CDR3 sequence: CASSQTGNYNSPLHF. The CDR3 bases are TGCGCCAGCAGCCAGACCGGGAACTATAATTCACCCCTCCACTTT.

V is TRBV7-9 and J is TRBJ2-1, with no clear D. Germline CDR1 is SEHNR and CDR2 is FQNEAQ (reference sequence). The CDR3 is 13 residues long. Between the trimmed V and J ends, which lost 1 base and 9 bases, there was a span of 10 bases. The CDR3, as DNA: TGTGCCAGCAGCTTAGATCGGGTAGGTGAGCAGTTCTTC. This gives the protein CASSLDRVGEQFF.

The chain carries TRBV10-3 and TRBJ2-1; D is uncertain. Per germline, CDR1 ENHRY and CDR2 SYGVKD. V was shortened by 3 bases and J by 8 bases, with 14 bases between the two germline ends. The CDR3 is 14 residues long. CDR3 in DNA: TGTGCCATCAGTGACCCCCGGAGTGCACATGAGCAGTTCTTC. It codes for CAISDPRSAHEQFF.

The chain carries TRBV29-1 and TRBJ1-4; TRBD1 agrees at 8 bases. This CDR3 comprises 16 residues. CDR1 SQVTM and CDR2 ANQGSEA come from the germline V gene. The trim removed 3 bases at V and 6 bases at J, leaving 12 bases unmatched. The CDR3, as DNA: TGCAGCGTTGATTGGGGAACAGGGGGTAATTATGAAAAACTGTTTTTT. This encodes CSVDWGTGGNYEKLFF. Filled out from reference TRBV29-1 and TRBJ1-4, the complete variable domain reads SAVISQKPSRDICQRGTSLTIQCQVDSQVTMMFWYRQQPGQSLTLIATANQGSEATYESGFVIDKFPISRPNLTFSTLTVSNMSPEDSSIYLCSVDWGTGGNYEKLFFGSGTQLSVL.

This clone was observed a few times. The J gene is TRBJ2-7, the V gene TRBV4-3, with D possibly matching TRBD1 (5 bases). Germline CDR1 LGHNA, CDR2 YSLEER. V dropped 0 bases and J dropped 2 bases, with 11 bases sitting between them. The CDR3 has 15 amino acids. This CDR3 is CASSQDYRSPYEQYF. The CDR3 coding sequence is TGCGCCAGCAGCCAAGACTACAGGAGCCCCTACGAGCAGTACTTC.